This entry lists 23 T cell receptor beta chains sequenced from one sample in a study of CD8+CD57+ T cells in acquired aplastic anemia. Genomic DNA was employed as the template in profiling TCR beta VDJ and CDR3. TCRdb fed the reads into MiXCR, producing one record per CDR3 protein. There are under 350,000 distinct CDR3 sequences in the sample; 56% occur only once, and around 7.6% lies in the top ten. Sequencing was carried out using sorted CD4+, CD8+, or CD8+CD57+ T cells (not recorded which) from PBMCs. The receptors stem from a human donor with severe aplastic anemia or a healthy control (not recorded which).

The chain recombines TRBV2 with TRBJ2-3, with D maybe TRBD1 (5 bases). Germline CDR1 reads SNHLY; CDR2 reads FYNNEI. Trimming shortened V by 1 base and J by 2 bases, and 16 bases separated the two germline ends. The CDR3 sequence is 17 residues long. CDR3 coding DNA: TGTGCCAGCAGTGAAGGGGGCCAGGGCGCCCTCACAGATACGCAGTATTTT. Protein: CASSEGGQGALTDTQYF.

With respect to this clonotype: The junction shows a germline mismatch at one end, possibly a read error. The CDR3 sequence is CASSYSLAGGTDTQYF. CDR3 sequence (DNA): TGTGCCAGCAGTTACTCCCTAGCGGGGGGCACAGATACGCAGTATTTT. The chain links TRBV5-1 to TRBJ2-3; TRBD2 agrees at 10 bases. The V gene's germline CDR1 is SGHRS and CDR2 YFSETQ. The CDR3 has 16 amino acids.

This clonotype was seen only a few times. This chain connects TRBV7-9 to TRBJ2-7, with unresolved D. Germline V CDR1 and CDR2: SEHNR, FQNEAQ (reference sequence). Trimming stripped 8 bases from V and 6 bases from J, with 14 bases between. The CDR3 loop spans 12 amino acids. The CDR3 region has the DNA TGTGCCAGCTCCATAGCAGGCAGCGAGCAGTACTTC. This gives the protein CASSIAGSEQYF.

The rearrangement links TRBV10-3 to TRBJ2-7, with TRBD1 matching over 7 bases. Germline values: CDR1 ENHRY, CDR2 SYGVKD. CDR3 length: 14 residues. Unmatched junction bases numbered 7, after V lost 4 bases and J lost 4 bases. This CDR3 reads CAISVEGARYEQYF. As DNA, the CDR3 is TGTGCCATCAGTGTAGAGGGGGCTCGGTACGAGCAGTACTTC.

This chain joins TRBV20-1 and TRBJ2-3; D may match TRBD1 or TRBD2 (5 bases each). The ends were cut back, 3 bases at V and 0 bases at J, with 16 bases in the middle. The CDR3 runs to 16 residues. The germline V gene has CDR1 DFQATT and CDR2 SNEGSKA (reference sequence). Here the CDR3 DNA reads TGCAGTGCTAGTCCCGGGGACCGCTCTAGCACAGATACGCAGTATTTT. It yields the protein CSASPGDRSSTDTQYF.

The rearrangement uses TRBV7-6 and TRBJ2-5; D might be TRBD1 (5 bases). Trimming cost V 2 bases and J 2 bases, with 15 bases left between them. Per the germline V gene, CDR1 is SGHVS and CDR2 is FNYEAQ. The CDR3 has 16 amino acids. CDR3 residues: CASSLRGWGLQETQYF. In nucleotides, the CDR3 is TGTGCCAGCAGCTTAAGGGGTTGGGGTTTACAAGAGACCCAGTACTTC.

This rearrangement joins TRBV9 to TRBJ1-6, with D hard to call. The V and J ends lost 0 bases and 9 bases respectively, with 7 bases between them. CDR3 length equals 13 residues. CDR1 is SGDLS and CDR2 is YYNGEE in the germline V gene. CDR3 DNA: TGTGCCAGCAGCGTAGAGGTGGCTTCACCCCTCCACTTT. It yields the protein CASSVEVASPLHF.

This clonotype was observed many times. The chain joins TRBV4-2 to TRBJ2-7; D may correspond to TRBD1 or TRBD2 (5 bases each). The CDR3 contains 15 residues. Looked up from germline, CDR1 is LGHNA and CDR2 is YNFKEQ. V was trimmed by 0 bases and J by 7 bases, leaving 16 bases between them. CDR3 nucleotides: TGTGCCAGCAGCCAAGAGGGGGACCGGGCTCGGGAGCAGTACTTC. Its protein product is CASSQEGDRAREQYF.

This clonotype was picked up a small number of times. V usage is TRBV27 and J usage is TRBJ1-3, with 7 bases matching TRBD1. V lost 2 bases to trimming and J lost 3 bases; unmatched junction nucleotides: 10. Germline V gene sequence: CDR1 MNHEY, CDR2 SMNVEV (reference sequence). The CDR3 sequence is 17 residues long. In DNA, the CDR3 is TGTGCCAGCAGTTTAAGGGGGCCCGGGGGCTTTGGAAACACCATATATTTT. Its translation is CASSLRGPGGFGNTIYF.

CDR3 nucleotide sequence: TGTGCCACCAGTGACCCGGGACAGGTCTACAATGAGCAGTTCTTC. Protein: CATSDPGQVYNEQFF. V and J are TRBV24-1 and TRBJ2-1; 8 positions agree with TRBD1. The CDR3 sequence is 15 residues long. The germline V gene has CDR1 KGHDR and CDR2 SFDVKD. Germline trimming cut 4 bases from V and 3 bases from J; bases unmatched to any gene: 4.

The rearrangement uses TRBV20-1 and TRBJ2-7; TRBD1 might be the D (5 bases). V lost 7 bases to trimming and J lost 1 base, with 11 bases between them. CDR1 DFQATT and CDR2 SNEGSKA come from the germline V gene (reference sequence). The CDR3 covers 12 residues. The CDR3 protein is CSVQRGSYEQYF. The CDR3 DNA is TGCAGTGTCCAAAGGGGTTCCTACGAGCAGTACTTC.

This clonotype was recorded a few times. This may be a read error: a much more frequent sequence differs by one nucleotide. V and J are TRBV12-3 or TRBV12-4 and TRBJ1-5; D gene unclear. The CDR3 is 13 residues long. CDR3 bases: TGTGCCAGCAGTTTAGCGCAGGATCAGCCCCGGCATTTT. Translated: CASSLAQDQPRHF.

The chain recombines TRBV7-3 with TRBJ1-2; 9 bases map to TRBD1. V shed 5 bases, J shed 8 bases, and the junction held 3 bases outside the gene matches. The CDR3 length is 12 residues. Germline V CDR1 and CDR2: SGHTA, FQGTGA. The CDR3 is CASSKGQGGYTF. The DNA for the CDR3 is TGTGCCAGCAGCAAGGGACAGGGAGGCTACACCTTC. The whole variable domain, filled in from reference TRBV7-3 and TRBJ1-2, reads GAGVSQTPSNKVTEKGKYVELRCDPISGHTALYWYRQSLGQGPEFLIYFQGTGAADDSGLPNDRFFAVRPEGSVSTLKIQRTERGDSAVYLCASSKGQGGYTFGSGTRLTVV.

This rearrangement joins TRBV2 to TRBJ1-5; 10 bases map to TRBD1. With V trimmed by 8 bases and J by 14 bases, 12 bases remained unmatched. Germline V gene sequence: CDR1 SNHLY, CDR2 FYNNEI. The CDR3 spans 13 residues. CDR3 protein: CASRKGQGFHEHF. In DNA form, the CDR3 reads TGTGCCAGCCGTAAGGGACAGGGGTTCCACGAGCATTTT.

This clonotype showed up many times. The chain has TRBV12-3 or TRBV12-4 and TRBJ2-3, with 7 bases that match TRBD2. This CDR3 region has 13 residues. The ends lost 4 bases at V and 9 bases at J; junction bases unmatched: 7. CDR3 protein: CASSSDGGGTQYF. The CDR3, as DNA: TGTGCCAGCAGTTCGGATGGGGGGGGGACGCAGTATTTT.

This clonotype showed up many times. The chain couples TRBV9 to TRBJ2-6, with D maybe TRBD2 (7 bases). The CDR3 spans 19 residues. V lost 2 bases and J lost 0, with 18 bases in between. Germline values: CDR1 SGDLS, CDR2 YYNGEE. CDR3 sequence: CASSVISAGANSGANVLTF. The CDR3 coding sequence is TGTGCCAGCAGCGTCATTTCGGCGGGGGCTAACTCTGGGGCCAACGTCCTGACTTTC.

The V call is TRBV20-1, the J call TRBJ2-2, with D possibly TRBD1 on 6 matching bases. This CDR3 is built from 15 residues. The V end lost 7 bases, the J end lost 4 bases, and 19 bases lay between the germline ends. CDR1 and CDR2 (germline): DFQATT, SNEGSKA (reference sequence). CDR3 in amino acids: CSVAPSRDITGELFF. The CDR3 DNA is TGCAGTGTGGCGCCTAGCAGGGACATCACCGGGGAGCTGTTTTTT.

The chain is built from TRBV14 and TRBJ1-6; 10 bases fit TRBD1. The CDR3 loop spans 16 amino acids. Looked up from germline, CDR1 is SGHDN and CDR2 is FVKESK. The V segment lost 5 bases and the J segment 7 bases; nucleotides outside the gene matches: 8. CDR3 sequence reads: CASSSRQGAKNSPLHF. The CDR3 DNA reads TGTGCCAGCAGCTCGAGACAGGGGGCGAAAAATTCACCCCTCCACTTT.

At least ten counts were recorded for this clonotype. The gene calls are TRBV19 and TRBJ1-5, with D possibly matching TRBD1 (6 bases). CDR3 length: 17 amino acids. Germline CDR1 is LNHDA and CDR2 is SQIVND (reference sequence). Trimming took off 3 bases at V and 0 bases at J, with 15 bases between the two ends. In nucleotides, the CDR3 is TGTGCCAGTAGTATTAAGTCAGGGGTTAGTAGCAATCAGCCCCAGCATTTT. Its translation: CASSIKSGVSSNQPQHF.

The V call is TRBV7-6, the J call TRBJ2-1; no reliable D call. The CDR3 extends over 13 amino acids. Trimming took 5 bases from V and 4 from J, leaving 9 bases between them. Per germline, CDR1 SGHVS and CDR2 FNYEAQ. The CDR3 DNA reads TGTGCCAGCAGCCGTACTACTTACAATGAGCAGTTCTTC. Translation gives CASSRTTYNEQFF.

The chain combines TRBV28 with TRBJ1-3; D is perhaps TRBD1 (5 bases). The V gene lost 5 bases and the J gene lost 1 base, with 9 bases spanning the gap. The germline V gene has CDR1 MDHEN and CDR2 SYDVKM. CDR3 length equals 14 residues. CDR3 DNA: TGTGCCAGCAGTGGGGGGGGATCTGGAAACACCATATATTTT. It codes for CASSGGGSGNTIYF.

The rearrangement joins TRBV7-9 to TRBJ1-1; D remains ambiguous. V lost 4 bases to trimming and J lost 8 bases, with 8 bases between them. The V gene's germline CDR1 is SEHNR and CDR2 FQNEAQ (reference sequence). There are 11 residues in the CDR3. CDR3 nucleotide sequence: TGTGCCAGCAGCTATTTGGCAGAAGCTTTCTTT. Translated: CASSYLAEAFF.

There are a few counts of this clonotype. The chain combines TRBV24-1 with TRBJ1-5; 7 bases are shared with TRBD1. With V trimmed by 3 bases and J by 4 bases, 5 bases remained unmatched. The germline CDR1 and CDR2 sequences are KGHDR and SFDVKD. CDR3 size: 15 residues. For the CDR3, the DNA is TGTGCCACCAGTGATGACAGGGAGTGGAATCAGCCCCAGCATTTT. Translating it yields CATSDDREWNQPQHF.